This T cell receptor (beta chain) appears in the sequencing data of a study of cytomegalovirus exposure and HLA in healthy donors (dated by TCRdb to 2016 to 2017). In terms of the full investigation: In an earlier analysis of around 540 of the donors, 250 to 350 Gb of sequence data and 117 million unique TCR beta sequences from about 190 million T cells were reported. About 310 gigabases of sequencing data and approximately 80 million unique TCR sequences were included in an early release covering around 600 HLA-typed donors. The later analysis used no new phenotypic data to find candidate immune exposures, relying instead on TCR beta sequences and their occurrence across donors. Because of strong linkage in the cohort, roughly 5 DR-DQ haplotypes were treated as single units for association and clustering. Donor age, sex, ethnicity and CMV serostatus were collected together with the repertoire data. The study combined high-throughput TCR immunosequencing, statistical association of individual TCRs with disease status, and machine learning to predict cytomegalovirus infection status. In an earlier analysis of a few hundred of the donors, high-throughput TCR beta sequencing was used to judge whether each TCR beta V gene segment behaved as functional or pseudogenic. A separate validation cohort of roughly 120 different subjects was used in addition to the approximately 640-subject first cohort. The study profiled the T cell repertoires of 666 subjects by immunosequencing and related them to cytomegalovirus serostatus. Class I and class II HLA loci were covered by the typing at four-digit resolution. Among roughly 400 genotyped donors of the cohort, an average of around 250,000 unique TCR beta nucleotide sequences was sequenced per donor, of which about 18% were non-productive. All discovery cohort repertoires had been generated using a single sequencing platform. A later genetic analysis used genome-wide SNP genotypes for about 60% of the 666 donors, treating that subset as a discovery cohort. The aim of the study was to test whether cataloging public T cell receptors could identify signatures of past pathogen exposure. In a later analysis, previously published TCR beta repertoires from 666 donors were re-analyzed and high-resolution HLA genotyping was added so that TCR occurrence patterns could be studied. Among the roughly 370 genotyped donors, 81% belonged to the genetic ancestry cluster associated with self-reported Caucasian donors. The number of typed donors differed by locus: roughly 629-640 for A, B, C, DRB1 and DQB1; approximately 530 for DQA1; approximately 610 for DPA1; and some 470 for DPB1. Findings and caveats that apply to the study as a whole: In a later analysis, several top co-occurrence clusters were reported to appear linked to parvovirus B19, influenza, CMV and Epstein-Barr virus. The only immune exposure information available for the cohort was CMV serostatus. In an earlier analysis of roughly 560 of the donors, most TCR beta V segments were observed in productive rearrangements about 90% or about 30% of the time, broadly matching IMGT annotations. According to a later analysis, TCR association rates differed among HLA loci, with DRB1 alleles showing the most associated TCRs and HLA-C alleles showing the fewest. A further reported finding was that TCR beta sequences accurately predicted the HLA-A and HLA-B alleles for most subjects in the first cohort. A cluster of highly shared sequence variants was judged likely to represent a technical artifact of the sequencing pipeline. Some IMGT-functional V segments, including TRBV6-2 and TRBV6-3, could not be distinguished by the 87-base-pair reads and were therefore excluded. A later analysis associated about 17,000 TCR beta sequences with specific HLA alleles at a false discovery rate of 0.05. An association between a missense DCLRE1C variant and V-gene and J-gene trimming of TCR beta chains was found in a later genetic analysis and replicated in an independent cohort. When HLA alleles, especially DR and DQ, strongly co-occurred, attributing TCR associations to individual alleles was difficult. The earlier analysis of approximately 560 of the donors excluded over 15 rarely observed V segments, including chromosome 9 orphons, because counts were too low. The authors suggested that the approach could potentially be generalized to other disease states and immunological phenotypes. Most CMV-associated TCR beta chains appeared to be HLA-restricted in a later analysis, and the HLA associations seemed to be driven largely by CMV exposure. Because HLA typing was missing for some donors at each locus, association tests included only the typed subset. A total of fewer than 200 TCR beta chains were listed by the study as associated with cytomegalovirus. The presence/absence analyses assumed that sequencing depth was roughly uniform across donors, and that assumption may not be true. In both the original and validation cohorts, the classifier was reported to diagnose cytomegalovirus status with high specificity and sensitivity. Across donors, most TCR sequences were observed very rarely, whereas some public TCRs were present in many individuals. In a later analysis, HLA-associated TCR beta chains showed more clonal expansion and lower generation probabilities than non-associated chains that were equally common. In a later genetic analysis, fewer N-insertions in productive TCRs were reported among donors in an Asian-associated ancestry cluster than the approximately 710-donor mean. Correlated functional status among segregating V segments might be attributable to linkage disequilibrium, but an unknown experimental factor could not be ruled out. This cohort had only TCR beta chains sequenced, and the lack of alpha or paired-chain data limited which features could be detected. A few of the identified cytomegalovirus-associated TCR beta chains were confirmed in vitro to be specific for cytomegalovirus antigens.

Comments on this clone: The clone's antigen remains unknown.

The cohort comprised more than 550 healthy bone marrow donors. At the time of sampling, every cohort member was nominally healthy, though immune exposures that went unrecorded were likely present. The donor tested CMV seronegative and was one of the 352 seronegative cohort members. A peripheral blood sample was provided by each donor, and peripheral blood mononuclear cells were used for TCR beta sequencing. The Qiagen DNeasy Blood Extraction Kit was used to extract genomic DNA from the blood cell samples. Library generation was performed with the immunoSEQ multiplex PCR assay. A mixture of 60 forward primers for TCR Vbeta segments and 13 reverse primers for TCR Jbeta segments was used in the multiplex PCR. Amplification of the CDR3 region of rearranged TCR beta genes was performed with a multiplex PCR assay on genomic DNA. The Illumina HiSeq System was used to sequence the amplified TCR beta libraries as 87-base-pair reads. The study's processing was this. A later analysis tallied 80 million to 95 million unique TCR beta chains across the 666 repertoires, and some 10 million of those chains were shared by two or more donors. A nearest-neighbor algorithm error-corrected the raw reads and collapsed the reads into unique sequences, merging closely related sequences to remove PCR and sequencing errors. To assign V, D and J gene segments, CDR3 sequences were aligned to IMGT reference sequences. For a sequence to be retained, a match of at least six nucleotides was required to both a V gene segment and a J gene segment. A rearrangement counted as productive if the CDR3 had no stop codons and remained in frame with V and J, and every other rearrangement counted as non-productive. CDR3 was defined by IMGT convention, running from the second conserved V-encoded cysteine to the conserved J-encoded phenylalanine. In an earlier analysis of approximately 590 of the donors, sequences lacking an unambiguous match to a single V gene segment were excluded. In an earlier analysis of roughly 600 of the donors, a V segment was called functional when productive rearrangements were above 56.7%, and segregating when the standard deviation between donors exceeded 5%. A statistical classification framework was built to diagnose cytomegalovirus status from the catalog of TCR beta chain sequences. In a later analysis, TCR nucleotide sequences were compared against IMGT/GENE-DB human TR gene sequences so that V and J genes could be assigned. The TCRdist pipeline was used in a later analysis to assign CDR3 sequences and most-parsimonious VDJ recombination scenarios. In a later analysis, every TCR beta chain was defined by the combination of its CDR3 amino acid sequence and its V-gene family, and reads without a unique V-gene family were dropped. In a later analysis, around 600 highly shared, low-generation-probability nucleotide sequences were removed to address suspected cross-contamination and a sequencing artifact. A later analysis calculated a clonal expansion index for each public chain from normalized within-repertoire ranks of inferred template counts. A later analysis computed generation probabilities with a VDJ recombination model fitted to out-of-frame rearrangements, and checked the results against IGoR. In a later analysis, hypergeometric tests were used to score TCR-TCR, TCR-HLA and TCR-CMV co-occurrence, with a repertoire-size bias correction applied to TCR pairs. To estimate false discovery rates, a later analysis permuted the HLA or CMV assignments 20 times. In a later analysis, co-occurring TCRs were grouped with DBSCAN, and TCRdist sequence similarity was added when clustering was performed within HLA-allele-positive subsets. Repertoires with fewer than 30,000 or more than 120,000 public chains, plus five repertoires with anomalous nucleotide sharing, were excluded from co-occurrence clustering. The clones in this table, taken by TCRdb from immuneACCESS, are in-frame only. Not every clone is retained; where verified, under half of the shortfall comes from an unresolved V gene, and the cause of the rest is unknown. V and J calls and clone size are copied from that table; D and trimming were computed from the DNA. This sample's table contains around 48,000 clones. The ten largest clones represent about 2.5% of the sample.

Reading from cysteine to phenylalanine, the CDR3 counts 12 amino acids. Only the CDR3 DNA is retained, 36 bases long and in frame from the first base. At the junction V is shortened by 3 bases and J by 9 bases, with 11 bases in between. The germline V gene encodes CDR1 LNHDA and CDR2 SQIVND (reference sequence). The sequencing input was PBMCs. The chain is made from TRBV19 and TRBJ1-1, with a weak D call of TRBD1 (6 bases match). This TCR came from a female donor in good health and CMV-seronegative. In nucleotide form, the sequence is TGTGCCAGTAGTATCAGGCAGGGGAAAGCTTTCTTT. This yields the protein CASSIRQGKAFF.